This note documents a single T cell receptor beta chain sequence. CDR1 and CDR2 (germline): SGHTA, FQGTGA. The CDR3 extends over 13 amino acids. With V trimmed by 5 bases and J by 4 bases, 2 bases remained unmatched. Clones were sequenced by immunoSEQ multiplex PCR, and TCRdb holds only the in-frame ones, with some missing. The sample contains roughly 110,000 clones, roughly 76% of which appear only once. The sample belongs to a study of blood T cell repertoires in COVID-19. This clonotype was obtained from a human donor in a cohort sampled during active COVID-19. Sample: peripheral blood. The chain couples TRBV7-3 to TRBJ2-3, with 8 bases aligning to TRBD1. The chain's CDR3 is CASSQTGADTQYF. CDR3 bases: TGTGCCAGCAGCCAGACAGGGGCAGATACGCAGTATTTT. The full variable domain, in which reference TRBV7-3 and TRBJ2-3 provide the parts outside the CDR3, is GAGVSQTPSNKVTEKGKYVELRCDPISGHTALYWYRQSLGQGPEFLIYFQGTGAADDSGLPNDRFFAVRPEGSVSTLKIQRTERGDSAVYLCASSQTGADTQYFGPGTRLTVL.